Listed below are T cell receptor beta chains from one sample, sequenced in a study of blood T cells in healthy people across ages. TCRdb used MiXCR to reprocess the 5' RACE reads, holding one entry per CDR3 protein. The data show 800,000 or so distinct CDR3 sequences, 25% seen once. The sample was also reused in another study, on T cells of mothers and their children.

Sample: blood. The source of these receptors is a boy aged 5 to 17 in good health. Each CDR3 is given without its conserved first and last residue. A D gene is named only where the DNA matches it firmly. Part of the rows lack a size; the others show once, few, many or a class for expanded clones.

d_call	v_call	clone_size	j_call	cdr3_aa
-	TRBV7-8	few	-	ASSLVWRQPPYEQY
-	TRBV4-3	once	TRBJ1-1	ASSSGTEAS
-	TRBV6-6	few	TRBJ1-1	ASSRAVAEAF
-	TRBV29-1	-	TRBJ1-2	SVVDKREGYT
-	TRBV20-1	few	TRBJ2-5	SASSETQY
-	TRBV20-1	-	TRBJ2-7	SARELGIYEQY
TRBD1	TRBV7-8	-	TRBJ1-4	ASSLPPGQGGRKLF
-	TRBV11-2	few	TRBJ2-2	ATSGVTGELF
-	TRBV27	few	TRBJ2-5	ATMPHDDEIRQETQY
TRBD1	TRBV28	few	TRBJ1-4	ASSPRGDRFNEKLF
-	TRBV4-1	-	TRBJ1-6	ASSQNTQANSPLH
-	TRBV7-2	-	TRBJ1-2	ASSLNGGEYGYT
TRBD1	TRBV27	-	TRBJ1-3	ASSYTGDSGNTIY
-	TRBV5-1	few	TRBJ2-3	ASSLVDRPLAPQY
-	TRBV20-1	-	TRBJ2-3	SAPTRGSTDTQY
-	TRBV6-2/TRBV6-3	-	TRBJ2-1	ASWGGAPWGNEQF
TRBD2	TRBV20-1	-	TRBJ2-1	SASPLLAGLYNEQF
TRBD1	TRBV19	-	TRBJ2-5	ASSIAWDRRGGETQY
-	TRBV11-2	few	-	ASTEPGQGTYEQY
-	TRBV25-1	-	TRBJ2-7	ASSFGPGTSYEQY
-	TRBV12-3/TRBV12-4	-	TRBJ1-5	ASSFIVGGHQPQH
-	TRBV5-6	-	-	ASRELTGVHNEQF
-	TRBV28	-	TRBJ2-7	ASSFDIKGAEQY
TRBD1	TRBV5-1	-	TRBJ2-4	ASSLVTGGDRAKNIQY
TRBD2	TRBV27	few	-	ASRVAGGREQF
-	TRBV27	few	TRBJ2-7	ASSSTGSTYEQY
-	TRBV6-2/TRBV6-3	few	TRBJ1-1	ASSPLPNTEAF
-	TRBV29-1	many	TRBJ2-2	SVEEYGNTGELF
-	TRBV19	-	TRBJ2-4	ASRGRAKNIQY